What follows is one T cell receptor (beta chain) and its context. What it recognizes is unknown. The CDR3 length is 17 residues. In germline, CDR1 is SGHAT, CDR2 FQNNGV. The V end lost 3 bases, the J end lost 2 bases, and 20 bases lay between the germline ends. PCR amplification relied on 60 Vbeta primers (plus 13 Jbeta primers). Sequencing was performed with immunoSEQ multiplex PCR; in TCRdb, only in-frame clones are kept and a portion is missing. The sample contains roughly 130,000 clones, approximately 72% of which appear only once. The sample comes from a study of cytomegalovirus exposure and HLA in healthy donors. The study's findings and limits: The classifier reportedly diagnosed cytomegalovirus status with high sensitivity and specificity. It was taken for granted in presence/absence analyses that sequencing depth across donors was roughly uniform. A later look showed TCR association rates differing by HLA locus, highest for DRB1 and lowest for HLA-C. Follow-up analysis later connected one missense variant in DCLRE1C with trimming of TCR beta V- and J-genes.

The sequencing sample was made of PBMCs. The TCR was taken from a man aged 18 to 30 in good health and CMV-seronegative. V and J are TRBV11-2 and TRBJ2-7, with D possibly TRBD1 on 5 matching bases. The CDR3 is CASSFKTPGPLTYEQYF. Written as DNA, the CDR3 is TGTGCCAGCAGCTTTAAAACCCCAGGGCCTCTTACCTACGAGCAGTACTTC.